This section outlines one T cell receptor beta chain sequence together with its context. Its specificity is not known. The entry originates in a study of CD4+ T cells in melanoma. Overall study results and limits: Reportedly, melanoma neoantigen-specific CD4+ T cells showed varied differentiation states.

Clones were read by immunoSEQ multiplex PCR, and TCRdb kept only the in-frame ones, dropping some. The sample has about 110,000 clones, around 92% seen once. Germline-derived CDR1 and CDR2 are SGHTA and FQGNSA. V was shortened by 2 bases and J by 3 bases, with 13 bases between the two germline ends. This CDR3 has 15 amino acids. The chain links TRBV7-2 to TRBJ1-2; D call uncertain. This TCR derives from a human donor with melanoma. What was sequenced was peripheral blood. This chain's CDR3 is CASSLLGVSDYGYTF. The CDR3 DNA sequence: TGTGCCAGCAGCTTACTTGGGGTCTCTGACTATGGCTACACCTTC. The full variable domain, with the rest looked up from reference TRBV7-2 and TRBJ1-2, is GAGVSQSPSNKVTEKGKDVELRCDPISGHTALYWYRQSLGQGLEFLIYFQGNSAPDKSGLPSDRFSAERTGGSVSTLTIQRTQQEDSAVYLCASSLLGVSDYGYTFGSGTRLTVV.